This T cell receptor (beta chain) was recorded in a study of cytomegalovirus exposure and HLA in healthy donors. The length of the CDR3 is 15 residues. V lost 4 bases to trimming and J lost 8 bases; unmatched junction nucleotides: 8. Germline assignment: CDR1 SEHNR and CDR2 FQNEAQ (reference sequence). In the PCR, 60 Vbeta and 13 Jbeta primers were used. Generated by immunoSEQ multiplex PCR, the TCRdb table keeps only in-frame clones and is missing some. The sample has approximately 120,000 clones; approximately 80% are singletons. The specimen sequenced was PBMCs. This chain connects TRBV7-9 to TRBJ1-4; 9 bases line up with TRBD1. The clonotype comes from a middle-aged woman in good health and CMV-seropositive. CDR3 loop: CASSSGTGRREKLFF. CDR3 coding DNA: TGTGCCAGCAGCTCCGGGACAGGGAGGCGGGAAAAACTGTTTTTT. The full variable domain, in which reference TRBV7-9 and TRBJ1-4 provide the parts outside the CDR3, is DTGVSQNPRHKITKRGQNVTFRCDPISEHNRLYWYRQTLGQGPEFLTYFQNEAQLEKSRLLSDRFSAERPKGSFSTLEIQRTEQGDSAMYLCASSSGTGRREKLFFGSGTQLSVL.